The 22 T cell receptor beta chains in this list originate from one sample, sequenced in a study of shared clonotypes between healthy human individuals. The table came from immunoSEQ multiplex PCR; TCRdb's copy has only in-frame clones and leaves some out. The sample shows fewer than 850,000 clones, about nine tenths of them seen only once. Sequenced input: memory CD8+ T cells from PBMCs. Stated subset: CD45RO+ cells pooled with CCR7-negative TemRA cells. The receptor source for this set is a young man in good health. Some clones in this sample may be carry-over from other donors' samples.

The chain couples TRBV4-3 to TRBJ2-5, with 7 bases lining up with TRBD1. Trimming cost V 1 base and J 3 bases; bases outside gene matches: 5. The V gene's germline CDR1 is LGHNA and CDR2 YSLEER. This CDR3 is built from 15 residues. In nucleotides, the CDR3 is TGCGCCAGCAGCCAAGTTCTGGGGACAGAAGAGACCCAGTACTTC. Its translation is CASSQVLGTEETQYF.

The chain recombines TRBV4-1 with TRBJ1-2; D is ambiguous. Per the germline V gene, CDR1 is MGHRA and CDR2 is YSYEKL. Between the trimmed V and J ends, which lost 2 bases and 5 bases, there was a span of 12 bases. The CDR3 covers 14 residues. CDR3 loop: CASSQRDNGYGYTF. The CDR3, as DNA: TGCGCCAGCAGCCAACGGGATAACGGGTATGGCTACACCTTC.

The chain carries TRBV6-5 and TRBJ1-1, with no clear D. The CDR3 spans 14 residues. In germline, CDR1 is MNHEY, CDR2 SVGAGI. Trimming pared 2 bases from V and 11 bases from J, leaving 18 bases between. CDR3 residues: CASSYPGAKFGAFF. The DNA of the CDR3 is TGTGCCAGCAGTTACCCCGGTGCCAAATTCGGGGCTTTCTTT.

This chain links TRBV29-1 with TRBJ2-7, with D possibly called TRBD1 or TRBD2 (6 bases each). There are 12 residues in the CDR3. Germline loops: CDR1 SQVTM, CDR2 ANQGSEA. Trimming pared 2 bases from V and 7 bases from J, leaving 12 bases between. As DNA, the CDR3 is TGCAGCGTTGAAAAAGGGGGGAGGGAGCAGTACTTC. The encoded protein is CSVEKGGREQYF.

The V call is TRBV7-2, the J call TRBJ2-1; 11 nucleotides match TRBD2. The germline gives CDR1 SGHTA, CDR2 FQGNSA. V was pared by 3 bases and J by 6 bases, with 4 bases of the junction left unmatched. This CDR3 spans 15 amino acids. The CDR3 protein is CASSFSGRAPNEQFF. The CDR3 DNA is TGTGCCAGCAGCTTTAGCGGGAGGGCCCCCAATGAGCAGTTCTTC.

The chain employs TRBV19 and TRBJ2-1; weak D call: TRBD2 (6 bases). The CDR3 totals 12 residues. The V gene lost 8 bases and the J gene lost 6 bases, with 11 bases spanning the gap. Germline-derived CDR1 and CDR2 are LNHDA and SQIVND (reference sequence). The CDR3 sequence: CASHTGLNEQFF. Written as DNA, the CDR3 is TGTGCCAGTCACACGGGACTCAATGAGCAGTTCTTC.

This chain uses TRBV4-1 with TRBJ2-7; perhaps TRBD2 as D (6 bases). Trimming removed 3 bases from V and 7 bases from J, with 16 bases in between. This CDR3 has 14 amino acids. Germline-derived CDR1 and CDR2 are MGHRA and YSYEKL. Here the CDR3 reads CASSQGTGDREQYF. For the CDR3, the DNA is TGCGCCAGCAGCCAGGGGACGGGGGATAGGGAGCAGTACTTC.

The chain recombines TRBV28 with TRBJ2-2, with D tentatively TRBD2 (6 bases). In germline, CDR1 is MDHEN, CDR2 SYDVKM. The V end was cut by 11 bases, the J end by 7 bases, with 17 bases between. This CDR3 has 13 residues. CDR3 residues: CAAGRKLDGELFF. The CDR3, as DNA: TGTGCCGCGGGGCGGAAGCTTGACGGGGAGCTGTTTTTT.

This chain uses TRBV7-9 with TRBJ1-2; D not resolved. Germline values: CDR1 SEHNR, CDR2 FQNEAQ (reference sequence). The V end lost 5 bases, the J end lost 8 bases, and 15 bases lay between the germline ends. The length of the CDR3 is 13 residues. The CDR3 region has the DNA TGTGCCAGCAGCACCCCAGCGTTTGAGGGCTACACCTTC. Translation gives CASSTPAFEGYTF.

This clone was counted between two and nine times. The CDR3 DNA sequence: TGTGCCAGCACCAAAATTGGGGGGGCTCGGGAGCCCCAGCATTTT. Translated: CASTKIGGAREPQHF. The chain uses TRBV27 and TRBJ1-5; maybe TRBD1 (6 bases). Germline values: CDR1 MNHEY, CDR2 SMNVEV (reference sequence). The CDR3 length is 15 residues. V gave up 7 bases and J gave up 8 bases, with 21 bases separating them.

The chain uses TRBV7-9 and TRBJ2-7; no clear D. V was trimmed by 5 bases and J by 0 bases, leaving 8 bases between them. Germline CDR1 and CDR2: SEHNR and FQNEAQ (reference sequence). This CDR3 spans 13 amino acids. The CDR3 sequence is CASSPADSYEQYF. In nucleotides, the CDR3 is TGTGCCAGCAGCCCCGCCGACTCCTACGAGCAGTACTTC. The full variable domain, completed using reference TRBV7-9 and TRBJ2-7, is DTGVSQNPRHKITKRGQNVTFRCDPISEHNRLYWYRQTLGQGPEFLTYFQNEAQLEKSRLLSDRFSAERPKGSFSTLEIQRTEQGDSAMYLCASSPADSYEQYFGPGTRLTVT.

The chain employs TRBV7-9 and TRBJ2-5; D may be TRBD2 (6 bases). Germline V lookup: CDR1 SEHNR, CDR2 FQNEAQ (reference sequence). V lost 2 bases and J 4 bases, leaving 8 bases between the germline ends. The CDR3 totals 13 residues. CDR3 amino acids: CASSLLGGETQYF. CDR3 nucleotides: TGTGCCAGCAGCTTATTGGGGGGAGAGACCCAGTACTTC.

This clone was seen just once. V gene TRBV28 combines with J gene TRBJ1-5; the D is unclear. With 2 bases removed from V and 6 bases from J, the gap between germline ends came to 11 bases. From germline, CDR1 is MDHEN and CDR2 SYDVKM. This CDR3 is 14 amino acids long. The DNA for the CDR3 is TGTGCCAGCAGTTTACGGTCCTTAGGTCAGCCCCAGCATTTT. Translating gives CASSLRSLGQPQHF.

This chain links TRBV6-5 with TRBJ2-7; D could derive from TRBD1 or TRBD2 (5 bases each). Trimming removed 4 bases at V and 2 bases at J, with 18 bases between. This CDR3 is built from 16 residues. Germline V gene lookup returns CDR1 MNHEY and CDR2 SVGAGI. The CDR3 DNA sequence: TGTGCCAGCAGTTGGGGAATGGGGACCGTAGCCTACGAGCAGTACTTC. Protein sequence: CASSWGMGTVAYEQYF.

This chain joins TRBV13 and TRBJ2-3; 8 nucleotides align to TRBD2. CDR1 is PRHDT and CDR2 is FYEKMQ in the germline V gene (reference sequence). This CDR3 contains 14 residues. The junction had 2 bases not matched to a gene; V was cut back by 1 base and J by 5 bases. The CDR3 nucleotides read TGTGCCAGCAGCTTAGTGGCGGGAGGAGATACGCAGTATTTT. It encodes CASSLVAGGDTQYF.

The rearrangement joins TRBV28 to TRBJ1-5; perhaps TRBD1 as D (6 bases). V gave up 5 bases and J gave up 2 bases, with 10 bases separating them. CDR3 length: 14 residues. Germline V lookup: CDR1 MDHEN, CDR2 SYDVKM. CDR3 protein: CASSPRGGNQPQHF. As DNA, the CDR3 is TGTGCCAGCAGTCCCAGGGGAGGCAATCAGCCCCAGCATTTT.

This chain joins TRBV28 and TRBJ1-1; a weak D match, TRBD1 (5 bases). Germline V gene data show CDR1 as MDHEN and CDR2 as SYDVKM. V was shortened by 6 bases and J by 5 bases, with 22 bases between the two germline ends. This CDR3 contains 16 residues. The CDR3 sequence is CASRLLQEGFATEAFF. In DNA form, the CDR3 reads TGTGCCAGCAGATTGCTACAGGAGGGATTTGCTACTGAAGCTTTCTTT.

The rearrangement links TRBV4-3 to TRBJ2-7; 7 bases align to TRBD2. V lost 0 bases, J lost 2 bases, and 10 bases stayed unmatched. The germline V gene encodes CDR1 LGHNA and CDR2 YSLEER. CDR3 length equals 17 residues. The CDR3 is CASSQDGEGPNTYEQYF. The CDR3 DNA sequence: TGCGCCAGCAGCCAAGATGGGGAGGGGCCAAATACCTACGAGCAGTACTTC.

The V call is TRBV19, the J call TRBJ1-5; a possible D gene is TRBD1 (5 bases). The ends were cut back, 5 bases at V and 8 bases at J, with 19 bases in the middle. The CDR3 spans 15 residues. In germline, CDR1 is LNHDA, CDR2 SQIVND (reference sequence). CDR3 nucleotides: TGTGCCAGTAGTCCCCGGGGGGATATCATCGAGCCCCAGCATTTT. Translating gives CASSPRGDIIEPQHF.

This rearrangement joins TRBV5-6 to TRBJ1-1; no reliable D call. V lost 4 bases, J lost 3 bases, and 13 bases lay in between. The CDR3 runs 14 residues. Looked up from germline, CDR1 is SGHDT and CDR2 is YYEEEE. Here the CDR3 reads CASSLPPQDTEAFF. The DNA of the CDR3 is TGTGCCAGCAGCCTACCGCCCCAAGACACTGAAGCTTTCTTT.

The sample holds a few counts of this clone. The sample carries other DNA sequences with the same CDR3. CDR3 nucleotides: TGTGCCAGCAGCTCCGGGACTAGCGGGAGTTACGAGCAGTACTTC. This codes for CASSSGTSGSYEQYF. V and J are TRBV7-9 and TRBJ2-7; TRBD2 matches at 14 bases. The V and J ends lost 4 bases and 4 bases, in that order; junction bases with no gene match: 3. This CDR3 has 15 residues. In germline, CDR1 is SEHNR, CDR2 FQNEAQ (reference sequence).

The chain couples TRBV6-5 to TRBJ2-7; D possibly uses TRBD1 or TRBD2 (5 bases each). This CDR3 region has 13 residues. From germline, CDR1 is MNHEY and CDR2 SVGAGI. Trimming took 2 bases from V and 5 from J, leaving 10 bases between them. CDR3 loop: CASSYQRGNEQYF. The DNA for the CDR3 is TGTGCCAGCAGTTACCAACGGGGCAACGAGCAGTACTTC.